A selection of T cell receptor beta chains follows, all from one sample in a study of sequential checkpoint blockade in melanoma. Clones were read by immunoSEQ multiplex PCR, and TCRdb kept only the in-frame ones, dropping some. Of around 4,500 clones in the sample, around 54% were seen once. Sequencing was performed on CD8+ T cells sorted from blood (inferred from file names), taken from a patient given nivolumab and ipilimumab in sequence. Receptors originate from a human donor with melanoma. Both conserved end residues are part of each CDR3. D genes are given only for firm matches. A clone size is listed for some rows: how often the clone was seen (once, few, many), or a class if it is expanded.

V	D	length	J	size	CDR3	DNA
TRBV7-6	.	15	TRBJ1-3	.	CASSLEPSSGNTIYF	TGTGCCAGCAGCTTAGAGCCGAGCTCTGGAAACACCATATATTTT
TRBV9	TRBD2	15	TRBJ2-2	.	CASSPFAGESGELFF	TGTGCCAGCAGCCCCTTTGCGGGAGAAAGCGGGGAGCTGTTTTTT
TRBV19	TRBD1	14	TRBJ1-2	.	CASSPGQGGYGYTF	TGTGCCAGTAGTCCGGGACAGGGCGGCTATGGCTACACCTTC
TRBV10-2	.	11	TRBJ2-1	few	CASSERDEQFF	TGCGCCAGCAGTGAACGCGATGAGCAGTTCTTC
TRBV4-3	.	13	TRBJ1-2	.	CASSQDPTRGYTF	TGCGCCAGCAGCCAAGATCCCACTCGTGGCTACACCTTC
TRBV15	TRBD1	19	TRBJ2-7	once	CATSRAAGPRTGGNHEQYF	TGTGCCACCAGCAGAGCCGCTGGCCCCCGGACAGGGGGAAACCACGAGCAGTACTTC
TRBV27	.	13	TRBJ2-5	.	CASRPEWEETQYF	TGTGCCAGCAGGCCCGAGTGGGAGGAGACCCAGTACTTC
TRBV19	.	13	TRBJ2-1	medium-sized	CASSSHLVAEQFF	TGTGCCAGTAGTTCTCACCTAGTAGCGGAGCAGTTCTTC
TRBV4-3	.	16	TRBJ2-6	.	CASSQTRASGANVLTF	TGCGCCAGCAGCCAAACCAGGGCATCTGGGGCCAACGTCCTGACTTTC
TRBV29-1	.	12	TRBJ2-7	.	CSVGGDGYEQYF	TGCAGCGTTGGGGGAGACGGATACGAGCAGTACTTC
TRBV6-1	.	13	TRBJ2-7	.	CASTWKETYEQYF	TGTGCCAGCACTTGGAAGGAGACCTACGAGCAGTACTTC
TRBV27	TRBD1	14	TRBJ2-7	.	CASSLYTGGREQYF	TGTGCCAGCAGTTTATATACAGGGGGCCGTGAGCAGTACTTC
TRBV28	TRBD1	20	TRBJ2-2	.	CASSSPFLDGTGGVAGELFF	TGTGCCAGCAGTTCCCCCTTTTTGGACGGGACAGGGGGAGTAGCCGGGGAGCTGTTTTTT
TRBV19	TRBD2	17	TRBJ2-1	.	CASSTRVSGTAYNEQFF	TGTGCCAGTAGTACACGGGTTAGCGGGACTGCCTACAATGAGCAGTTCTTC
TRBV15	.	14	TRBJ2-7	.	CATSRDRGGYEQYF	TGTGCCACCAGCAGAGATCGAGGCGGCTACGAGCAGTACTTC
TRBV2	.	12	TRBJ1-2	.	CASGGGLYGYTF	TGTGCCAGCGGGGGGGGGCTGTATGGCTACACCTTC
TRBV28	.	13	TRBJ1-1	once	CASSLTGGTEAFF	TGTGCCAGCAGCCTGACGGGGGGCACTGAAGCTTTCTTT
TRBV14	TRBD1	18	TRBJ2-1	.	CASSQVPGGLIGYNEQFF	TGTGCCAGCAGCCAAGTCCCAGGGGGCCTGATCGGATACAATGAGCAGTTCTTC
TRBV7-2	.	12	TRBJ2-7	.	CASSSERYEQYF	TGTGCCAGCAGCTCGGAGCGATACGAGCAGTACTTC
TRBV12-5	.	12	TRBJ2-7	medium-sized	CASGLERWEQYF	TGTGCTAGTGGTTTGGAGCGGTGGGAGCAGTACTTC
TRBV4-1	.	16	TRBJ1-4	few	CASSQGTPPTNEKLFF	TGCGCCAGCAGCCAAGGGACACCCCCAACTAATGAAAAACTGTTTTTT
TRBV27	.	15	TRBJ2-7	.	CASSLDRDSDYEQYF	TGTGCCAGCAGCTTAGATCGAGACAGTGACTACGAGCAGTACTTC
TRBV11-2	TRBD2	13	TRBJ2-1	few	CASSLASGIEQFF	TGTGCCAGCAGCTTAGCTAGCGGGATTGAGCAGTTCTTC
TRBV27	.	16	TRBJ2-1	.	CASSPPGRGGYNEQFF	TGTGCCAGCAGTCCCCCCGGCAGGGGCGGATACAATGAGCAGTTCTTC
TRBV28	TRBD2	14	TRBJ2-7	medium-sized	CASSSSGVSYEQYF	TGTGCCAGCAGCTCTAGCGGGGTTTCCTACGAGCAGTACTTC
TRBV9	.	14	TRBJ2-1	once	CASSGAGSYNERFF	TGTGCCAGCAGCGGGGCAGGGTCCTACAATGAGCGGTTCTTC
TRBV29-1	TRBD1	15	TRBJ1-2	.	CSVVFTGTGYYGYTF	TGCAGCGTTGTTTTTACCGGGACAGGGTACTATGGCTACACCTTC
TRBV7-8	.	16	TRBJ2-1	.	CASSFVAEFHYNEQFF	TGTGCCAGCAGCTTCGTAGCCGAGTTTCACTACAATGAGCAGTTCTTC
TRBV10-3	TRBD1	14	TRBJ1-1	once	CAISEDRGPFEAFF	TGTGCCATCAGTGAGGACAGGGGGCCCTTCGAAGCTTTCTTT
TRBV11-2	.	15	TRBJ2-7	once	CASSLGTGSYEEQYF	TGTGCCAGCAGCTTGGGAACGGGGAGCTACGAGGAGCAGTACTTC
TRBV29-1	TRBD1	12	TRBJ1-1	.	CSTRDSSTEAFF	TGCAGCACCCGGGACAGTTCGACTGAAGCTTTCTTT
TRBV7-2	TRBD1	13	TRBJ2-1	few	CASRDSAYNEQFF	TGTGCCAGTCGGGACAGTGCCTACAATGAGCAGTTCTTC
TRBV7-2	.	14	TRBJ2-7	few	CASSLAGGLYEQYF	TGTGCCAGCAGCTTAGCTGGCGGACTGTATGAGCAGTACTTC
TRBV6-6	TRBD1	15	TRBJ2-3	.	CASSLRQGGTDTQYF	TGTGCCAGCAGTTTACGACAGGGAGGCACAGATACGCAGTATTTT
TRBV7-9	.	13	TRBJ2-7	medium-sized	CASSSYGGDEQYF	TGTGCCAGCAGCTCGTACGGAGGGGACGAGCAGTACTTC
TRBV6-1	.	14	TRBJ2-7	many	CASSLGSSPKEQYF	TGTGCCAGCAGTTTGGGCTCTTCCCCTAAGGAGCAGTACTTC
TRBV7-9	.	16	TRBJ2-1	.	CASSLDGGAVYNEQFF	TGTGCCAGCAGCTTAGACGGCGGGGCCGTCTACAATGAGCAGTTCTTC
TRBV28	.	13	TRBJ2-7	.	CASSLKGVYEQYF	TGTGCCAGCAGTTTAAAGGGGGTATACGAGCAGTACTTC
TRBV27	.	14	TRBJ1-5	once	CASSLDSFNQPQHF	TGTGCCAGCAGTTTAGACAGTTTCAATCAGCCCCAGCATTTT
TRBV5-6	TRBD2	17	TRBJ2-5	.	CASSKTRTSGSGQTQYF	TGTGCCAGCAGCAAGACCCGGACTAGCGGGAGCGGGCAGACCCAGTACTTC
TRBV27	.	12	TRBJ2-7	few	CASGHESYEQYF	TGTGCCAGCGGACACGAATCCTACGAGCAGTACTTC
TRBV7-9	TRBD1	15	TRBJ1-1	few	CASSRLTGQDTEAFF	TGTGCCAGCAGCCGTCTGACAGGGCAGGACACTGAAGCTTTCTTT
TRBV19	.	11	TRBJ2-7	.	CASNPRLGQYF	TGTGCCAGTAACCCGCGGCTGGGGCAGTACTTC
TRBV19	TRBD2	18	TRBJ2-1	few	CASSIDRTSGSIYNEQFF	TGTGCCAGTAGTATAGATAGGACTAGCGGGAGTATCTACAATGAGCAGTTCTTC
TRBV28	TRBD1	15	TRBJ2-5	.	CASSLLGTGVETQYF	TGTGCCAGCAGCCTCCTGGGGACAGGGGTTGAGACCCAGTACTTC
TRBV4-3	TRBD2	15	TRBJ2-1	.	CASSVIAGDYNEQFF	TGCGCCAGCAGCGTTATAGCGGGAGACTACAATGAGCAGTTCTTC
TRBV9	.	15	TRBJ2-1	.	CASSPADLVVNEQFF	TGTGCCAGCAGCCCAGCGGATCTAGTCGTTAATGAGCAGTTCTTC
TRBV7-6	.	14	TRBJ1-1	.	CASSPGFLNTEAFF	TGTGCCAGCAGCCCAGGGTTTTTGAACACTGAAGCTTTCTTT
TRBV29-1	.	13	TRBJ2-2	few	CSVIGGNTGELFF	TGCAGCGTTATCGGCGGGAACACCGGGGAGCTGTTTTTT
TRBV30	.	12	TRBJ1-4	.	CAWSVLNEKLFF	TGTGCCTGGAGTGTTCTTAATGAAAAACTGTTTTTT
TRBV6-5	.	14	TRBJ1-1	.	CASSVYRVGTEAFF	TGTGCCAGCAGTGTATACAGGGTGGGCACTGAAGCTTTCTTT
TRBV28	.	13	TRBJ2-5	.	CASSLYSGETQYF	TGTGCCAGCAGTTTATACTCGGGGGAGACCCAGTACTTC
TRBV2	.	12	TRBJ2-7	.	CASFLGGYEQYF	TGTGCCAGCTTCCTGGGGGGCTACGAGCAGTACTTC
TRBV11-2	TRBD2	15	TRBJ2-7	.	CASSLGGSGRGEQYF	TGTGCCAGCAGCTTAGGTGGTAGCGGGAGAGGCGAGCAGTACTTC
TRBV6-1	.	13	TRBJ2-1	.	CASSNTGIHEQFF	TGTGCCAGCAGTAATACAGGGATCCATGAGCAGTTCTTC
TRBV19	TRBD2	16	TRBJ2-7	.	CASSLTGVAGALEQYF	TGTGCCAGTAGTCTGACGGGAGTAGCGGGAGCTCTCGAGCAGTACTTC
TRBV28	.	14	TRBJ1-5	.	CASSLRAGVQPQHF	TGTGCCAGCAGTTTACGGGCAGGGGTCCAGCCCCAGCATTTT
TRBV29-1	.	15	TRBJ2-1	.	CSVDGLSIAYNEQFF	TGCAGCGTTGATGGCCTTAGTATAGCTTACAATGAGCAGTTCTTC
TRBV7-2	TRBD1	15	TRBJ2-7	.	CASSYPGQGSYEQYF	TGTGCCAGCAGCTACCCGGGACAGGGGTCCTACGAGCAGTACTTC
TRBV16	TRBD1	15	TRBJ2-7	.	CASSQPDRGEGEQYF	TGTGCCAGCAGCCAACCCGACAGGGGAGAAGGGGAGCAGTACTTC